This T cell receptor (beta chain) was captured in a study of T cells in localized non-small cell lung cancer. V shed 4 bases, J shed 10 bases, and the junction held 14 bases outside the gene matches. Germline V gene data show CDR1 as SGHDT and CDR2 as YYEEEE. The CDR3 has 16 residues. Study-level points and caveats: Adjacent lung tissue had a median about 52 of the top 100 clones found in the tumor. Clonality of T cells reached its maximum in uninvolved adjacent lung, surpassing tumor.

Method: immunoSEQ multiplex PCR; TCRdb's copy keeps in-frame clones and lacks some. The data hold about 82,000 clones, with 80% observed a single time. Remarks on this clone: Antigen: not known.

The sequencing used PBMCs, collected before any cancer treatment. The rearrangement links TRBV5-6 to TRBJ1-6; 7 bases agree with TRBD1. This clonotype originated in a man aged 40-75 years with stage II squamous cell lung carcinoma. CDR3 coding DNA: TGTGCCAGCAGCCGCTGGACAGGTTGGATCGGATCACCCCTCCACTTT. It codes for CASSRWTGWIGSPLHF.